These 17 T cell receptor beta chains originate from one sample sequenced in a study of identifying expanded T cells in peripheral blood. Assay used: immunoSEQ multiplex PCR; TCRdb lists only in-frame clones, some missing. The data hold 130,000 or so clones, with approximately 80% observed a single time. The source material was blood. These receptors were obtained from a person aged 18 to 75 in good health.

This sequence joins TRBV6-1 and TRBJ1-5; 9 bases map to TRBD1. In germline, CDR1 is MNHNS, CDR2 SASEGT. The CDR3 is 16 amino acids. V trimming: 3 bases; J trimming: 5 bases; junction bases outside the gene matches: 8. CDR3 region: CASSELYRGLDQPQHF. The CDR3 nucleotides read TGTGCCAGCAGTGAGCTATACAGGGGGCTAGATCAGCCCCAGCATTTT.

The J gene is TRBJ2-5, the V gene TRBV6-5; D gene unclear. Trimming pared 0 bases from V and 9 bases from J, leaving 11 bases between. Germline CDR1 reads MNHEY; CDR2 reads SVGAGI. The CDR3 runs 13 residues. CDR3 sequence reads: CASSYSKVSPQYF. CDR3 nucleotides: TGTGCCAGCAGTTACTCGAAGGTGTCGCCCCAGTACTTC.

The rearrangement joins TRBV27 to TRBJ2-4; the D gene is possibly TRBD1 (6 bases). The CDR3 loop spans 14 amino acids. CDR1 MNHEY and CDR2 SMNVEV come from the germline V gene (reference sequence). Trimming pared 4 bases from V and 9 bases from J, leaving 16 bases between. The CDR3 DNA is TGTGCCAGCAGTTCATGGACGGAAGGGGGCATTCAGTACTTC. Residues: CASSSWTEGGIQYF.

As for this clone: One end of the junction fails to match germline, which may point to a read error. The chain couples TRBV9 to TRBJ1-5, with TRBD1 matching 7 bases. The CDR3 contains 15 residues. Germline CDR1 and CDR2: SGDLS and YYNGEE. CDR3 sequence reads: CASSAGQDSDQPQHF. Written as DNA, the CDR3 is TGTGCCAGCAGCGCCGGACAGGATAGCGATCAGCCCCAGCATTTT.

This clone was counted once. The chain's CDR3 is CAISDDRAQYGYTF. Written as DNA, the CDR3 is TGTGCCATCAGTGATGACAGGGCCCAATATGGCTACACCTTC. This sequence joins TRBV10-3 and TRBJ1-2; TRBD1 agrees at 7 bases. With 3 bases clipped from V and 5 bases from J, the junction kept 6 bases outside the gene matches. CDR1 and CDR2 (germline): ENHRY, SYGVKD. The length of the CDR3 is 14 residues.

V and J are TRBV7-9 and TRBJ1-2, with D hard to call. Trimming removed 4 bases from V and 9 bases from J, with 9 bases in between. Germline CDR1 SEHNR, CDR2 FQNEAQ (reference sequence). The CDR3 spans 11 residues. The CDR3 DNA reads TGTGCCAGCAGCTCTAGTCGTCGCTACACCTTC. It translates to CASSSSRRYTF.

The rearrangement joins TRBV15 to TRBJ1-3; the D gene is possibly TRBD1 (6 bases). This CDR3 is 18 amino acids long. Germline V CDR1 and CDR2: LNHNV, YYDKDF (reference sequence). Trimming took off 0 bases at V and 3 bases at J, with 18 bases between the two ends. The CDR3 sequence is CATSRDARLQGRGNTIYF. In DNA form, the CDR3 reads TGTGCCACCAGCAGAGATGCCCGGTTACAGGGACGTGGAAACACCATATATTTT.

This chain links TRBV12-5 with TRBJ1-5; D is unresolved. The V gene's germline CDR1 is LGHNT and CDR2 FRNRAP. V was clipped by 3 bases and J by 2 bases, with 11 bases between them. CDR3 length: 15 residues. CDR3 DNA: TGTGCTAGTGGTTTTTGGGAGGTTGGCAATCAGCCCCAGCATTTT. Protein sequence: CASGFWEVGNQPQHF. Full variable domain (outside the CDR3, taken from reference TRBV12-5 and TRBJ1-5): DARVTQTPRHKVTEMGQEVTMRCQPILGHNTVFWYRQTMMQGLELLAYFRNRAPLDDSGMPKDRFSAEMPDATLATLKIQPSEPRDSAVYFCASGFWEVGNQPQHFGDGTRLSIL.

The chain recombines TRBV6-4 with TRBJ2-1, with TRBD2 as a possible D gene (6 bases). Trimming shortened V by 3 bases and J by 6 bases, and 15 bases separated the two germline ends. Germline V lookup: CDR1 MRHNA, CDR2 SNTAGT. The CDR3 is made up of 15 amino acids. CDR3 sequence reads: CASSDRTGRLNEQFF. The CDR3 DNA sequence: TGTGCCAGCAGTGATAGGACTGGGAGGCTCAATGAGCAGTTCTTC.

The chain combines TRBV4-3 with TRBJ1-5, with D unclear. CDR3 size: 14 residues. Germline loops: CDR1 LGHNA, CDR2 YSLEER. Trimming stripped 2 bases from V and 7 bases from J, with 12 bases between. CDR3 amino acids: CASSQTAEGQPQHF. The CDR3 DNA reads as TGCGCCAGCAGCCAAACCGCGGAGGGCCAGCCCCAGCATTTT.

Note on this clone: This CDR3 is also generated by other DNA sequences in the sample. The genes are TRBV29-1 and TRBJ2-5; D is ambiguous. Germline V gene sequence: CDR1 SQVTM, CDR2 ANQGSEA. The V gene lost 4 bases and the J gene lost 5 bases, with 5 bases spanning the gap. The CDR3 is 10 amino acids. As DNA, the CDR3 is TGCAGCGTTGGTCGGGAGACCCAGTACTTC. Protein sequence: CSVGRETQYF. Variable domain in full (rest from reference TRBV29-1 and TRBJ2-5): SAVISQKPSRDICQRGTSLTIQCQVDSQVTMMFWYRQQPGQSLTLIATANQGSEATYESGFVIDKFPISRPNLTFSTLTVSNMSPEDSSIYLCSVGRETQYFGPGTRLLVL.

The CDR3 loop reads CASSRGDRARTEAFF. DNA of the CDR3: TGTGCCAGTAGTAGAGGGGACAGGGCTAGGACTGAAGCTTTCTTT. V is TRBV19 and J is TRBJ1-1; 9 nucleotides match TRBD1. Trimming at V came to 4 bases and at J to 5 bases, leaving 8 bases not matched to a gene. CDR3 length: 15 amino acids. Germline V CDR1 and CDR2: LNHDA, SQIVND (reference sequence).

The chain joins TRBV14 to TRBJ1-2; no definite D call. CDR3 size: 13 residues. Trimming removed 3 bases at V and 10 bases at J, with 15 bases between. Germline V gene lookup returns CDR1 SGHDN and CDR2 FVKESK. In DNA, the CDR3 is TGTGCCAGCAGCCAGACCATAATGAGCGTCTACACCTTC. It is translated as CASSQTIMSVYTF.

CDR3 sequence reads: CASSENAGTPLHF. The CDR3 nucleotides read TGTGCCAGCAGTGAAAATGCAGGGACCCCCCTCCACTTT. J is TRBJ1-6 and V is TRBV2; D is possibly TRBD1 (5 bases). Looked up from germline, CDR1 is SNHLY and CDR2 is FYNNEI. V dropped 2 bases and J dropped 13 bases, with 12 bases sitting between them. This CDR3 comprises 13 residues.

The rearrangement links TRBV7-2 to TRBJ1-2; unclear D gene. The CDR3 has 13 residues. Germline values: CDR1 SGHTA, CDR2 FQGNSA. V gave up 3 bases and J gave up 1 base, with 6 bases separating them. CDR3 bases: TGTGCCAGCAGCTTTGGCAGTAACTATGGCTACACCTTC. It translates to CASSFGSNYGYTF.

V is TRBV7-9 and J is TRBJ1-1; a possible D gene is TRBD1 (5 bases). The CDR3 loop spans 14 amino acids. V was cut by 6 bases and J by 0 bases, with 11 bases left in between. CDR1 is SEHNR, CDR2 FQNEAQ, per germline (reference sequence). CDR3 DNA: TGTGCCAGCAGTACCTTGACAGTGAACACTGAAGCTTTCTTT. Protein product: CASSTLTVNTEAFF.

The V and J genes are TRBV7-8 and TRBJ2-1; D remains ambiguous. With 4 bases removed from V and 13 bases from J, the gap between germline ends came to 14 bases. Germline CDR1 SGHVS, CDR2 FQNEAQ. The CDR3 is 12 amino acids. The CDR3 DNA sequence: TGTGCCAGCAGCTCAGACGGTGCTAACCAGTTCTTC. This encodes CASSSDGANQFF.